This T cell receptor (beta chain) was profiled in a study of T cell repertoires in cytomegalovirus infection. The study, taken as a whole, reports: The cumulative frequency of public TCR beta families distinguished individuals who carried CMV together with the relevant HLA.

The sample holds many counts of this clonotype. Its specificity is unknown. This CDR3 is built from 16 residues. V lost 5 bases and J lost 0; bases outside the gene matches: 6. Germline CDR1 SGHVS, CDR2 FNYEAQ. TCRdb independently ran MiXCR on the reads; one entry per CDR3 protein. The repertoire holds some 500,000 distinct CDR3 sequences, more than 30% seen once, with about a sixth in the top ten. Sequenced material: cultured PBMCs, taken from culture after CMV antigen stimulation. The chain links TRBV7-6 to TRBJ2-1, with TRBD2 matching 8 bases. This receptor was identified in a human donor in good health (CMV status not recorded). Some clones in this sample may be carry-over from other donors' samples. CDR3 residues: CASSTRTSISYNEQFF. The CDR3 DNA follows: TGTGCCAGCAGCACCCGGACTAGCATCTCCTACAATGAGCAGTTCTTC.